This passage covers 7 T cell receptor beta chains from one sample sequenced in a study of blood T cell repertoires in COVID-19. Some clones are missing from TCRdb's copy, which holds only in-frame ones; the method was immunoSEQ multiplex PCR. The repertoire has under 400,000 clones, more than 70% of them found once; the top ten carry 1.5% to 2%. The specimen sequenced was peripheral blood. The receptors were gathered from a woman between 25 and 40 years old with COVID-19, enrolled during active disease.

The rearrangement uses TRBV18 and TRBJ1-2, with TRBD1 as a possible D gene (6 bases). V was cut by 3 bases and J by 5 bases, with 10 bases left in between. Germline assignment: CDR1 KGHSH and CDR2 LQKENI. The CDR3 runs to 13 residues. CDR3 nucleotide sequence: TGTGCCAGCTCACCTACCACAGGGTATGGCTACACCTTC. Encoded protein: CASSPTTGYGYTF.

The V gene is TRBV30, the J gene TRBJ1-2; 12 bases align to TRBD1. The length of the CDR3 is 14 residues. Germline CDR1 and CDR2: GTSNPN and SVGIG (reference sequence). J gave up 4 bases and V 3 bases, and 3 bases lay outside the gene matches. DNA for the CDR3: TGTGCCTGGAGGGGGACAGGGGGCCGCTATGGCTACACCTTC. Protein sequence: CAWRGTGGRYGYTF.

CDR3 loop: CASSLSPLHNRDFSKETQYF. The CDR3 DNA reads as TGTGCCAGCAGCTTAAGCCCCCTTCACAACAGGGATTTTTCGAAAGAGACCCAGTACTTC. The chain uses TRBV13 and TRBJ2-5, with a weak D call TRBD1 (6 bases). Germline V CDR1 and CDR2: PRHDT, FYEKMQ (reference sequence). Trimming took off 2 bases at V and 3 bases at J, with 28 bases between the two ends. This CDR3 is built from 20 residues.

This clone was seen only once. This rearrangement joins TRBV2 to TRBJ2-7; 7 bases line up with TRBD1. Trimming removed 6 bases from V and 5 bases from J; junction bases left unmatched: 1. The V gene's germline CDR1 is SNHLY and CDR2 FYNNEI. The CDR3 covers 11 residues. The CDR3 DNA reads TGTGCCAGCAGGAGGGGGCACGAGCAGTACGTC. Protein sequence: CASRRGHEQYV.

The J gene is TRBJ1-4, the V gene TRBV2; 7 bases agree with TRBD1. The CDR3 is 15 residues long. CDR1 is SNHLY and CDR2 is FYNNEI in the germline V gene. The V segment lost 6 bases and the J segment 3 bases; nucleotides outside the gene matches: 7. CDR3 in amino acids: CASRPTGAANEKLFF. CDR3 sequence (DNA): TGTGCCAGCAGGCCCACAGGGGCGGCTAATGAAAAACTGTTTTTT.

The V call is TRBV19, the J call TRBJ2-2; 7 nucleotides line up with TRBD2. This CDR3 has 14 amino acids. Germline assignment: CDR1 LNHDA and CDR2 SQIVND (reference sequence). With V trimmed by 5 bases and J by 7 bases, 7 bases remained unmatched. The CDR3 nucleotides read TGTGCCAGTAGTCCCCTTGGGGGGGGCGGGGAGCTGTTTTTT. Translating it yields CASSPLGGGGELFF.

The chain joins TRBV5-6 to TRBJ2-2, with 11 bases fitting TRBD1. Germline V gene sequence: CDR1 SGHDT, CDR2 YYEEEE. This CDR3 is 16 amino acids long. V lost 4 bases to trimming and J lost 4 bases; unmatched junction nucleotides: 6. The CDR3 DNA reads as TGTGCCAGCAGCGGCGGACAGGGGGCCGGCACCGGGGAGCTGTTTTTT. It yields the protein CASSGGQGAGTGELFF.